These 15 T cell receptor beta chains were all obtained from the same sample, sequenced in a study of response to subunit inactivated influenza vaccine. From the RT-PCR reads, TCRdb called clonotypes with MiXCR, one entry per CDR3 protein. This table holds roughly 500,000 distinct CDR3 sequences, approximately 15% found once. The source material was CD4+ T cells sorted from PBMCs, sampled roughly 24 months after vaccination. These receptors originate from a man between 45 and 75 years old who received an inactivated influenza vaccine.

This clonotype has a handful of counts. The rearrangement joins TRBV4-2 to TRBJ2-6, with D unresolved. The V end lost 4 bases, the J end lost 9 bases, and 13 bases lay between the germline ends. This CDR3 region has 14 residues. Germline CDR1 is LGHNA and CDR2 is YNFKEQ. The CDR3 bases are TGTGCCAGCAGCCGAATGGAAAAGGTCAACGTCCTGACTTTC. Encoded protein: CASSRMEKVNVLTF.

This clonotype has at least ten counts. The rearrangement links TRBV12-3 or TRBV12-4 to TRBJ1-1; no clear D gene. The CDR3 runs 14 residues. Trimming removed 6 bases at V and 1 base at J, with 12 bases between. The CDR3, as DNA: TGTGCCAGCAGCCGTGGGGTAAAGAACACTGAAGCTTTCTTT. Protein sequence: CASSRGVKNTEAFF.

The V call is TRBV5-6, the J call TRBJ2-3, with TRBD2 as a possible D gene (5 bases). Trimming stripped 0 bases from V and 2 bases from J, with 13 bases between. Germline V lookup: CDR1 SGHDT, CDR2 YYEEEE. The CDR3 sequence is 16 residues long. The CDR3 here is CASSLALRAVTDTQYF. DNA for the CDR3: TGTGCCAGCAGCTTGGCCTTACGAGCGGTCACAGATACGCAGTATTTT.

This clonotype was found a few times. This chain uses TRBV12-3 or TRBV12-4 with TRBJ2-6, with D unclear. V was cut by 4 bases and J by 1 base, with 11 bases left in between. This CDR3 has 16 residues. CDR3 coding DNA: TGTGCCAGCAGTTCCGCAGCTAAATCTGGGGCCAACGTCCTGACTTTC. Encoded protein: CASSSAAKSGANVLTF.

This chain uses TRBV6-2 or TRBV6-3 with TRBJ2-6; a weak D match, TRBD1 (5 bases). V was trimmed by 6 bases and J by 1 base, leaving 10 bases between them. This CDR3 region has 15 residues. Per the germline V gene, CDR1 is MNHEY and CDR2 is SVGEGT. In nucleotides, the CDR3 is TGTGCCAGCAGAACCGCAGGGTCTGGGGCCAACGTCCTGACTTTC. Protein product: CASRTAGSGANVLTF.

V usage is TRBV5-1 and J usage is TRBJ1-1, with 8 bases fitting TRBD1. Unmatched junction bases numbered 14, after V lost 4 bases and J lost 6 bases. The CDR3 runs 16 residues. From germline, CDR1 is SGHRS and CDR2 YFSETQ. CDR3 protein: CASSEKRQGTVSEAFF. DNA for the CDR3: TGCGCCAGCAGCGAAAAGAGACAGGGGACGGTCTCTGAAGCTTTCTTT.

Only a few counts were recorded for this clonotype. The genes are TRBV4-1 and TRBJ2-2; D unclear. CDR3 length equals 16 residues. The germline gives CDR1 MGHRA, CDR2 YSYEKL. Trimming removed 0 bases from V and 0 bases from J, with 8 bases in between. The CDR3 loop is CASSQDNIPNTGELFF. CDR3 bases: TGCGCCAGCAGCCAAGATAATATTCCGAACACCGGGGAGCTGTTTTTT.

This clonotype appeared a few times. The chain combines TRBV20-1 with TRBJ2-1, with 7 nucleotides matching TRBD2. Trimming removed 3 bases from V and 0 bases from J; junction bases left unmatched: 2. Germline loops: CDR1 DFQATT, CDR2 SNEGSKA (reference sequence). This CDR3 has 14 residues. CDR3 loop: CSARPGGSYNEQFF. As DNA, the CDR3 is TGCAGTGCTAGGCCGGGGGGCTCCTACAATGAGCAGTTCTTC.

This clonotype appeared many times. V is TRBV29-1 and J is TRBJ2-5; no definite D call. Germline CDR1 is SQVTM and CDR2 is ANQGSEA. This CDR3 spans 13 amino acids. V gave up 7 bases and J gave up 1 base, with 13 bases separating them. Here the CDR3 reads CSASGPSQETQYF. The CDR3 DNA is TGCAGCGCCTCGGGCCCTTCCCAAGAGACCCAGTACTTC.

The rearrangement joins TRBV20-1 to TRBJ2-5, with 8 bases that match TRBD2. The CDR3 is 13 amino acids. Trimming removed 3 bases from V and 5 bases from J; junction bases left unmatched: 5. Per germline, CDR1 DFQATT and CDR2 SNEGSKA (reference sequence). CDR3 loop: CSASPGGLETQYF. As DNA, the CDR3 is TGCAGTGCTAGCCCGGGGGGGCTTGAGACCCAGTACTTC.

The CDR3: CATSDPRGGNYEQYF. The CDR3 coding sequence is TGTGCCACCAGTGATCCTCGGGGAGGCAACTACGAGCAGTACTTC. The chain recombines TRBV24-1 with TRBJ2-7; D is perhaps TRBD2 (6 bases). Germline CDR1 is KGHDR and CDR2 is SFDVKD. There are 15 residues in the CDR3. V gave up 3 bases and J gave up 3 bases, with 14 bases separating them.

This chain joins TRBV9 and TRBJ2-3, with D uncertain. Germline V lookup: CDR1 SGDLS, CDR2 YYNGEE. The CDR3 is 15 amino acids. V lost 2 bases and J 1 base, leaving 11 bases between the germline ends. CDR3 bases: TGTGCCAGCAGCGTCCAGGTCGATCGCACAGATACGCAGTATTTT. Its translation: CASSVQVDRTDTQYF. The variable domain in full, with the rest retrieved from reference TRBV9 and TRBJ2-3, is DSGVTQTPKHLITATGQRVTLRCSPRSGDLSVYWYQQSLDQGLQFLIQYYNGEERAKGNILERFSAQQFPDLHSELNLSSLELGDSALYFCASSVQVDRTDTQYFGPGTRLTVL.

The chain carries TRBV2 and TRBJ1-2; no clear D. Germline lookup yields CDR1 SNHLY and CDR2 FYNNEI. The CDR3 consists of 13 residues. V was trimmed by 6 bases and J by 7 bases, leaving 15 bases between them. The CDR3 here is CASRGDFERGYTF. The CDR3 bases are TGTGCCAGCAGGGGAGATTTTGAGCGTGGCTACACCTTC.

This sequence joins TRBV7-9 and TRBJ2-3; D gene ambiguous. This CDR3 spans 12 amino acids. From germline, CDR1 is SEHNR and CDR2 FQNEAQ (reference sequence). With 5 bases removed from V and 2 bases from J, the gap between germline ends came to 5 bases. CDR3 DNA: TGTGCCAGCAGCGGGGTCACAGATACGCAGTATTTT. Translation: CASSGVTDTQYF. Drawing the rest from reference TRBV7-9 and TRBJ2-3, the complete variable domain is DTGVSQNPRHKITKRGQNVTFRCDPISEHNRLYWYRQTLGQGPEFLTYFQNEAQLEKSRLLSDRFSAERPKGSFSTLEIQRTEQGDSAMYLCASSGVTDTQYFGPGTRLTVL.

This clonotype has only a few counts. The rearrangement joins TRBV6-1 to TRBJ1-1; D gene ambiguous. V was shortened by 6 bases and J by 3 bases, with 14 bases between the two germline ends. Germline CDR1 MNHNS, CDR2 SASEGT. The CDR3 is made up of 14 amino acids. The CDR3 here is CASSFSGRYTEAFF. In DNA form, the CDR3 reads TGTGCCAGCAGCTTTAGCGGGAGATACACTGAAGCTTTCTTT.